This T cell receptor beta chain originates from a study of T cells in localized non-small cell lung cancer. Notes on the study in general: Appearance in adjacent lung was seen for a median around 61 of the top 100 tumor clones. Exceeding tumor, uninvolved adjacent lung had the highest T cell clonality.

The assay was immunoSEQ multiplex PCR, and TCRdb's table has in-frame clones only and misses some. This sample carries fewer than 30,000 clones, less than 90% of them seen once, and the ten largest clones take more than 12%. Points on this clone: Its matching antigen is unknown.

Trimming shortened V by 5 bases and J by 3 bases, and 16 bases separated the two germline ends. This CDR3 comprises 15 residues. Germline CDR1 reads SNHLY; CDR2 reads FYNNEI. This receptor was obtained from a female donor aged 60 or older with stage II squamous cell lung carcinoma. V usage is TRBV2 and J usage is TRBJ2-5, with a possible D match to TRBD1 (6 bases). Sequenced here: peripheral blood, sampled before any cancer treatment. The CDR3 protein is CASSSQGLPKETQYF. The CDR3 DNA follows: TGTGCCAGCAGTTCCCAGGGGTTACCAAAAGAGACCCAGTACTTC.